The entry that follows covers one T cell receptor (beta chain) sequence. This sample was included in a study of identifying expanded T cells in peripheral blood. Measured with immunoSEQ multiplex PCR; TCRdb has only the in-frame clones, and not every one. This sample carries around 75,000 clones, roughly 90% of them seen once, and the ten largest clones take over 2.5%. The sequencing input was blood. This TCR came from a person between 18 and 75 years old in good health.

The CDR3 nucleotides are TGTGCCAGCAGACGTGACCGCTTATCGGAGACCCAGTACTTC. Encoded protein: CASRRDRLSETQYF. The rearrangement links TRBV2 to TRBJ2-5; D is uncertain. Germline V gene lookup returns CDR1 SNHLY and CDR2 FYNNEI. The CDR3 runs to 14 residues. V was cut by 6 bases and J by 5 bases, with 16 bases left in between.